This passage covers 15 T cell receptor beta chains from one sample sequenced in a study of Ad26.COV2.S vaccination and SARS-CoV-2 variants. Treatment here: some 20 received Ad26.COV2.S at low or high dose, single or two shots; five or six received placebo; per-sample allocation not given. Repertoires come from day 63 after the first vaccine or placebo injection. Sequencing was performed with immunoSEQ multiplex PCR; in TCRdb, only in-frame clones are kept and a portion is missing. The table includes approximately 400,000 clones, approximately 83% detected once. The specimen comprised peripheral blood, sampled in a trial of Ad26.COV2.S vaccine versus placebo. The receptors originated from a person between 18 and 65 years old who received the Ad26.COV2.S COVID-19 vaccine or a placebo.

The rearrangement joins TRBV13 to TRBJ1-2; 9 nucleotides line up with TRBD1. CDR1 and CDR2 from the germline V gene are PRHDT and FYEKMQ (reference sequence). The CDR3 totals 15 residues. The junction had 6 bases not matched to a gene; V was cut back by 4 bases and J by 3 bases. CDR3 residues: CASSSGTGIYYGYTF. CDR3 bases: TGTGCCAGCAGCTCCGGGACAGGGATCTACTATGGCTACACCTTC.

The chain combines TRBV2 with TRBJ1-5, with D unclear. The CDR3 runs 15 residues. Germline CDR1 and CDR2: SNHLY and FYNNEI. Trimming shortened V by 4 bases and J by 4 bases, and 14 bases separated the two germline ends. CDR3 sequence reads: CASSVTRYLNQPQHF. DNA of the CDR3: TGTGCCAGCAGTGTGACTAGGTACCTTAATCAGCCCCAGCATTTT. The whole variable domain, remainder taken from reference TRBV2 and TRBJ1-5, is EPEVTQTPSHQVTQMGQEVILRCVPISNHLYFYWYRQILGQKVEFLVSFYNNEISEKSEIFDDQFSVERPDGSNFTLKIRSTKLEDSAMYFCASSVTRYLNQPQHFGDGTRLSIL.

CDR3: CASRERTGGPGNTIYF. CDR3 coding DNA: TGTGCCAGTAGGGAAAGAACGGGAGGGCCTGGAAACACCATATATTTT. The chain is built from TRBV19 and TRBJ1-3; D is ambiguous. The CDR3 spans 16 residues. Trimming cost V 6 bases and J 2 bases, with 17 bases left between them. Germline V CDR1 and CDR2: LNHDA, SQIVND (reference sequence).

This clone was seen a few times. The chain links TRBV12-3 or TRBV12-4 to TRBJ1-5; D call uncertain. Between the trimmed V and J ends, which lost 3 bases and 9 bases, there was a span of 9 bases. This CDR3 has 12 residues. For the CDR3, the DNA is TGTGCCAGCAGTTTTTTTGCGCGGCCCCAGCATTTT. Translated: CASSFFARPQHF.

This clone has just a few counts. The chain has TRBV5-1 and TRBJ2-7; TRBD1 matches at 9 bases. There are 14 residues in the CDR3. Germline-derived CDR1 and CDR2 are SGHRS and YFSETQ. The junction had 8 bases not matched to a gene; V was cut back by 7 bases and J by 3 bases. DNA for the CDR3: TGCGCCAGCGTGGGCGGGACAGGGAACTACGAGCAGTACTTC. Protein product: CASVGGTGNYEQYF.

This clone has more than one count but fewer than ten. This sequence joins TRBV7-9 and TRBJ2-1, with D possibly matching TRBD1 (6 bases). This CDR3 region has 13 residues. The V and J ends lost 6 bases and 9 bases respectively, with 15 bases between them. Germline loops: CDR1 SEHNR, CDR2 FQNEAQ (reference sequence). The CDR3 nucleotides read TGTGCCAGCAGTTCAACAGGGAAGGGTGAGCAGTTCTTC. Translated: CASSSTGKGEQFF.

There are many counts of this clone. The chain uses TRBV7-3 and TRBJ2-3; D is perhaps TRBD2 (6 bases). The CDR3 runs 14 residues. Germline V gives CDR1 SGHTA, CDR2 FQGTGA. Trimming took 1 base from V and 8 from J, leaving 13 bases between them. The CDR3 protein is CASSLRGVEGTQYF. The CDR3 DNA reads TGTGCCAGCAGCTTAAGGGGGGTAGAAGGTACGCAGTATTTT.

V is TRBV7-9 and J is TRBJ2-7; no firm D call. Between the trimmed V and J ends, which lost 9 bases and 3 bases, there was a span of 6 bases. CDR3 size: 10 residues. Germline V CDR1 and CDR2: SEHNR, FQNEAQ (reference sequence). CDR3 nucleotide sequence: TGTGCCAGTGGGTTCTACGAGCAGTACTTC. Amino acid sequence: CASGFYEQYF.

The gene calls are TRBV5-4 and TRBJ2-1, with D tentatively TRBD2 (5 bases). V was cut by 2 bases and J by 5 bases, with 8 bases left in between. Germline values: CDR1 SGHNT, CDR2 YYREEE (reference sequence). The CDR3 runs to 13 residues. CDR3 amino acids: CASSLAGNNEQFF. The CDR3 DNA reads TGTGCCAGCAGCTTAGCCGGGAACAATGAGCAGTTCTTC.

This sequence joins TRBV4-1 and TRBJ1-5, with no clear D. V shed 3 bases and J shed 9 bases, with 18 bases lying between them. Looked up from germline, CDR1 is MGHRA and CDR2 is YSYEKL. This CDR3 is 15 amino acids long. The CDR3 nucleotides are TGCGCCAGCAGCCACGAGGGCAGTGGCCGTCCGCCCCAGCATTTT. Protein product: CASSHEGSGRPPQHF.

The chain carries TRBV9 and TRBJ1-1, with D maybe TRBD1 (5 bases). Germline CDR1 reads SGDLS; CDR2 reads YYNGEE. There are 16 residues in the CDR3. V lost 3 bases and J 1 base, leaving 16 bases between the germline ends. DNA of the CDR3: TGTGCCAGCAGCGCCCCTCGTGTGGGGGAGAACACTGAAGCTTTCTTT. It is translated as CASSAPRVGENTEAFF. The full variable domain, rest sourced from reference TRBV9 and TRBJ1-1, is DSGVTQTPKHLITATGQRVTLRCSPRSGDLSVYWYQQSLDQGLQFLIQYYNGEERAKGNILERFSAQQFPDLHSELNLSSLELGDSALYFCASSAPRVGENTEAFFGQGTRLTVV.

V usage is TRBV7-3 and J usage is TRBJ2-1; unclear D gene. The CDR3 sequence is 15 residues long. Germline loops: CDR1 SGHTA, CDR2 FQGTGA. Trimming pared 4 bases from V and 0 bases from J, leaving 10 bases between. CDR3 coding DNA: TGTGCCAGCAGCTCCCACTACAGCTCCTACAATGAGCAGTTCTTC. Residues: CASSSHYSSYNEQFF.

The J gene is TRBJ2-2, the V gene TRBV6-5; D unresolved. The V gene's germline CDR1 is MNHEY and CDR2 SVGAGI. The CDR3 contains 14 residues. V was trimmed by 0 bases and J by 4 bases, leaving 6 bases between them. CDR3 nucleotides: TGTGCCAGCAGTTACTCAGTGGGCACCGGGGAGCTGTTTTTT. This translates into CASSYSVGTGELFF.

CDR3 region: CASSSFPNQPQHF. DNA of the CDR3: TGTGCCAGCAGCTCGTTTCCGAATCAGCCCCAGCATTTT. This chain joins TRBV7-2 and TRBJ1-5, with D unclear. This CDR3 spans 13 amino acids. V was pared by 4 bases and J by 4 bases, with 8 bases between. Germline V CDR1 and CDR2: SGHTA, FQGNSA.

This rearrangement joins TRBV7-8 to TRBJ1-1, with 8 positions matching TRBD1. After removal of 5 bases from V and 4 bases from J, the junction contained 3 bases not matched to a gene. This CDR3 comprises 13 residues. CDR1 and CDR2 from the germline V gene are SGHVS and FQNEAQ. The CDR3 bases are TGTGCCAGCAGCCAAGACAGGGGCACTGAAGCTTTCTTT. Amino acid sequence: CASSQDRGTEAFF.